This T cell receptor (beta chain) was observed in a study of shared clonotypes between healthy human individuals (TCRdb year 2020). With respect to the entire study: The cohort included three men and a couple of women between 18 and 49 years of age. Per donor, three plates each were used for CD4 naive and CD4 memory, two for CD8 naive, and one for CD8 memory. To estimate repertoire size and how much clonotypes are shared between individuals, the study performed deep sequencing of blood TCR repertoires from a few healthy adults. To increase sequencing depth and limit assay-specific biases, TCR repertoire library preparation and sequencing were carried out by different laboratories using diverse techniques. Between about 0.8 and 9 billion PBMCs per donor were obtained by leukapheresis. Overall results and qualifications from the work: Clonotypes shared by all four sorted-subset donors showed higher generation probabilities than non-shared clonotypes. Pairwise subsampling indicated that sequencing depth was expected to affect the degree of clonotype sharing among donors. The small number of donors limited the genetic and exposure-history diversity represented. Across four donors, approximately 4.9% of naive CD4, more than 3% of naive CD8, roughly 2.2% of memory CD4, and 0.4% of memory CD8 clonotypes were shared. Rarefaction of sorted-subset datasets indicated incomplete sequencing despite the large sequencing depth. Sampling was limited to blood, and TCR repertoires in tissue likely differ from TCR repertoires in blood. Estimated clonotype richness was generally larger for naive than for memory subsets.

This clone was found once. Its antigen is still unknown. No much larger clone is present one base from it, and per-base qualities are unavailable. The germline V gene provides CDR1 SGDLS and CDR2 YYNGEE. Ends trimmed: V by 0 bases, J by 0 bases; bases unmatched to a gene: 2. The CDR3 numbers 15 residues from cysteine through phenylalanine. Of the read, only the CDR3 DNA is kept; its 45 bases are in frame from base 1. Using the deep immunoSEQ assay, multiplex PCR amplified TCR CDR3 regions from genomic DNA. For each cell subset, the extracted genomic DNA was distributed evenly across all wells of several immunoSEQ 96-well plates, and each plate served as one replicate. Each replicate PCR for sorted subsets received about 210 ng genomic DNA, equal to tens of thousands of T cell genomes. Purified libraries were quantified with a Qubit 3.0 fluorometer, sized on a Bioanalyzer 2100, and re-quantified with the KAPA Library Quantification kit. A separate single-read 150-cycle Illumina NextSeq 550 flow cell was used to sequence each immunoSEQ 96-well plate. On the authors' methods: The immunoSEQ output contained only junctional sequences without quality scores, so filtering could not match that applied to full-length reads. To assign V/J genes and CDR3, sequences were annotated against IMGT germline references using PyIR, a Python wrapper for IgBLAST v1.9. Reads were filtered out if the reads had weak V/J assignments (E-value above 1e-6), no CDR3, stop codons, out-of-frame junctions, or ambiguous translated residues. A V3J clonotype was defined by an identical inferred V gene, J gene, and CDR3 amino acid sequence. Percentage overlap between repertoires was computed as shared unique clonotypes divided by the size of the smaller repertoire. Repertoire richness was assessed with RTK rarefaction, the Chao1 estimator, and Recon v2.1 estimates of unobserved clonotypes. Generation probabilities for all TCRbeta clonotypes obtained by the gDNA method from a handful of donors were computed using OLGA. In TCRdb, the immuneACCESS table is reduced to in-frame sequences with V and J assigned. These tables do not hold every clone; where another copy was compared, an unresolved V gene accounts for under half, and the others remain unexplained. The DNA gave D and trimming, while V, J and clone size come from that table. The sample table contains over a million clones; only one count was recorded for about 77% of them. The top ten clones comprise around 1.5% of the sample.

Healthy HIV-negative adults with no recently reported acute infections or vaccinations were included as donors. Every donor was a Caucasian adult residing in Nashville, Tennessee, USA. CD4+ T cells were enriched by magnetic negative selection, after which naive cells were positively selected on CD45RA and the negative fraction was taken as the memory subset. Blood was obtained by leukapheresis, after which PBMCs were separated by Ficoll-Histopaque density gradient centrifugation and cryopreserved in liquid nitrogen vapor phase. Analytical flow cytometry was used to check the purity and quantity of every magnetically sorted T cell population. Each sorted fraction had its genomic DNA isolated and then quantified by UV absorbance on a Nanodrop 2000c.

The rearranged chain carries TRBV9 and TRBJ2-7; TRBD2 fits 8 bases in the junction. The sequence was collected from a man younger than 35 in good health. Sequenced: memory CD4+ T cells sorted from blood. In the paper's terms, the cell subset or site label means: CD45RA-negative fraction. CDR3 sequence: CASSVGREDSYEQYF. The base sequence is TGTGCCAGCAGCGTAGGGCGGGAGGACTCCTACGAGCAGTACTTC.